This T cell receptor beta chain was identified during a study of PD-L1 blockade in urothelial cancer. Study outcomes and limitations: When measured at 3 weeks, tumor-associated blood clones expanded more in durable-benefit patients. Below-median pretreatment blood TCR clonality predicted better survival.

Time point indicated: pretreatment peripheral blood. Profiled with immunoSEQ multiplex PCR; TCRdb holds only in-frame clones, not every one. The sample consists of under 95,000 clones, 84% of them appearing once. The trim removed 2 bases at V and 7 bases at J, leaving 8 bases unmatched. The germline V gene has CDR1 SEHNR and CDR2 FQNEAQ (reference sequence). The CDR3 loop spans 15 amino acids. On this clone: What it binds is unknown.

The clonotype comes from a woman aged 70 to 79 with urothelial cancer. This chain uses TRBV7-9 with TRBJ2-1; 7 positions agree with TRBD2. The sample in question was PBMCs, obtained around atezolizumab (anti-PD-L1) treatment. CDR3 loop: CASSLIAGPVNEQFF. CDR3 in DNA: TGTGCCAGCAGCTTAATAGCGGGCCCCGTAAATGAGCAGTTCTTC.